The 14 T cell receptor beta chains listed next were all sequenced from one sample in a study of beta chain features in type 1 diabetes (dated by TCRdb to 2017 to 2018). Library generation was performed with the immunoSEQ multiplex PCR assay. All of the isolated RNA was reverse transcribed with the High Capacity cDNA Reverse Transcription Kit, so expressed TCRB transcripts were sequenced. TCRdb's version of the immuneACCESS table is confined to in-frame rearrangements and falls short of the full clone set. An unresolved V gene accounts for under half of the shortfall where checked; the remainder is of unknown origin. In all, the sample holds tens of thousands of clones, and 25% to 35% of those were seen once. The biggest ten clones account for approximately 0.46% of the sample. The sample was stem cell memory CD4+ T cells from blood. This sample's cell subset or site label indicates: stem cell-like memory CD4+ T cells. These TCRs come from a woman aged 18 to 35 in good health.

This clone was found a few times. The chain couples TRBV7-6 to TRBJ2-5, with TRBD2 matching over 10 bases. CDR3 size: 17 residues. Germline V CDR1 and CDR2: SGHVS, FNYEAQ. J was trimmed by 7 bases and V by 2 bases; bases with no gene match: 13. The CDR3 bases are TGTGCCAGCAGCTTAATGTACCTAGCGGGGGCGATTGGGACCCAGTACTTC. It is translated as CASSLMYLAGAIGTQYF.

This clone occurred a few times. V and J are TRBV5-1 and TRBJ2-5; D is uncertain. V gave up 1 base and J gave up 0 bases, with 7 bases separating them. Germline V gene sequence: CDR1 SGHRS, CDR2 YFSETQ. This CDR3 region has 14 residues. The CDR3 bases are TGCGCCAGCAGCTTGTTGACACACCAAGAGACCCAGTACTTC. It codes for CASSLLTHQETQYF.

This clone appeared a few times. This chain connects TRBV9 to TRBJ2-1; 7 bases align to TRBD2. Trimming at V came to 0 bases and at J to 0 bases, leaving 6 bases not matched to a gene. The CDR3 runs to 17 residues. Germline lookup yields CDR1 SGDLS and CDR2 YYNGEE. CDR3 in amino acids: CASSVGLAASSYNEQFF. DNA for the CDR3: TGTGCCAGCAGCGTAGGTCTAGCGGCATCCTCCTACAATGAGCAGTTCTTC.

This clone came up a few times. The chain joins TRBV5-6 to TRBJ1-1, with 9 bases identical to TRBD1. The trim removed 4 bases at V and 0 bases at J, leaving 16 bases unmatched. The CDR3 totals 19 residues. Germline V gene lookup returns CDR1 SGHDT and CDR2 YYEEEE. The CDR3 coding sequence is TGTGCCAGCAGCGGAAACCCGGACAGGGGAAGGCCCCTGAACACTGAAGCTTTCTTT. As protein: CASSGNPDRGRPLNTEAFF.

The chain has TRBV7-2 and TRBJ2-7, with 9 positions matching TRBD1. Per the germline V gene, CDR1 is SGHTA and CDR2 is FQGNSA. The CDR3 extends over 14 amino acids. Germline trimming cut 6 bases from V and 4 bases from J; bases unmatched to any gene: 7. The CDR3 is CASSGGQGSYEQYF. The CDR3 nucleotides are TGTGCCAGCAGTGGAGGACAGGGGTCTTACGAGCAGTACTTC.

In this sample, this clone turned up a few times. The rearrangement links TRBV19 to TRBJ2-5; weak D call: TRBD1 (7 bases). The CDR3 sequence is 15 residues long. The V gene lost 6 bases and the J gene lost 3 bases, with 17 bases spanning the gap. The germline CDR1 and CDR2 sequences are LNHDA and SQIVND (reference sequence). The chain's CDR3 is CASRSTGTLEETQYF. The CDR3 nucleotides are TGTGCCAGTAGATCGACAGGGACTCTTGAAGAGACCCAGTACTTC.

The V call is TRBV19, the J call TRBJ2-1; D is ambiguous. The length of the CDR3 is 13 residues. Germline CDR1 LNHDA, CDR2 SQIVND (reference sequence). V was cut by 8 bases and J by 8 bases, with 16 bases left in between. CDR3 protein: CASRPEVFHEQFF. CDR3 sequence (DNA): TGTGCCAGTCGACCCGAGGTTTTCCATGAGCAGTTCTTC.

The chain uses TRBV30 and TRBJ1-1, with 9 bases identical to TRBD1. V lost 6 bases, J lost 5 bases, and 10 bases stayed unmatched. Germline loops: CDR1 GTSNPN, CDR2 SVGIG (reference sequence). This CDR3 contains 14 residues. CDR3 DNA: TGTGCCTGTCCGAAACAGGGGGCAGGGACTGAAGCTTTCTTT. It encodes CACPKQGAGTEAFF.

The chain has TRBV2 and TRBJ1-5; TRBD1 matches 7 bases. Germline V gene data show CDR1 as SNHLY and CDR2 as FYNNEI. V was clipped by 3 bases and J by 6 bases; unmatched bases: 11. This CDR3 has 16 amino acids. The CDR3 bases are TGTGCCAGCAGTGATTGGGAAACAGGGGCCGGTCAGCCCCAGCATTTT. The encoded protein is CASSDWETGAGQPQHF.

The chain employs TRBV27 and TRBJ2-5; 12 nucleotides align to TRBD1. The CDR3 is 16 amino acids. Unmatched junction bases numbered 9, after V lost 6 bases and J lost 4 bases. Germline V CDR1 and CDR2: MNHEY, SMNVEV (reference sequence). In DNA, the CDR3 is TGTGCCAGCAGCCATAACCGGGACAGGGGGCCAGAGACCCAGTACTTC. It specifies CASSHNRDRGPETQYF.

V gene TRBV30 combines with J gene TRBJ2-7, with 13 nucleotides matching TRBD2. CDR3 length: 14 amino acids. The V gene's germline CDR1 is GTSNPN and CDR2 SVGIG (reference sequence). The junction had 2 bases not matched to a gene; V was cut back by 4 bases and J by 2 bases. The CDR3 sequence: CAWIGTSGTYEQYF. DNA of the CDR3: TGTGCCTGGATTGGGACTAGCGGGACCTACGAGCAGTACTTC.

This clone was observed a few times. The chain joins TRBV5-1 to TRBJ2-3; tentatively, D is TRBD2 (6 bases). Germline V gives CDR1 SGHRS, CDR2 YFSETQ. The CDR3 is 14 residues long. With 7 bases removed from V and 2 bases from J, the gap between germline ends came to 14 bases. CDR3 bases: TGCGCCAGCTCACCCGGGACTTACACAGATACGCAGTATTTT. This encodes CASSPGTYTDTQYF.

This rearrangement joins TRBV27 to TRBJ2-3, with D possibly matching TRBD2 (5 bases). The CDR3 sequence is 15 residues long. Germline V gene lookup returns CDR1 MNHEY and CDR2 SMNVEV (reference sequence). Between the trimmed V and J ends, which lost 6 bases and 4 bases, there was a span of 17 bases. CDR3 residues: CASRRVSTFADTQYF. The CDR3 nucleotides read TGTGCCAGCAGGCGGGTTAGCACCTTTGCAGATACGCAGTATTTT.

The V gene is TRBV10-3, the J gene TRBJ1-2; 8 bases align to TRBD1. Germline CDR1 and CDR2: ENHRY and SYGVKD. The CDR3 runs to 14 residues. The J segment lost 4 bases and the V segment lost 2 bases, leaving 3 bases of the junction unmatched. CDR3 protein: CAISERTGSYGYTF. CDR3 nucleotide sequence: TGTGCCATCAGTGAGAGGACAGGGAGCTATGGCTACACCTTC.